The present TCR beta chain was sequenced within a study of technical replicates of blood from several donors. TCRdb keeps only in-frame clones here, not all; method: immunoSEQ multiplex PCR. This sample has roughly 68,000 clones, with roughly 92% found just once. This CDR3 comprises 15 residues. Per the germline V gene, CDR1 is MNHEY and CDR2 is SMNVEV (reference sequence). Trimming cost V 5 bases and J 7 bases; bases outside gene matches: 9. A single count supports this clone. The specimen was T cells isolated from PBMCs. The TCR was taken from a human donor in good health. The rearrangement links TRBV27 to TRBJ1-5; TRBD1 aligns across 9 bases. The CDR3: CASSLGTGILQPQHF. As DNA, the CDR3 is TGTGCCAGCAGTCTTGGGACAGGGATTCTACAGCCCCAGCATTTT.